One and the same sample provided the 26 T cell receptor beta chains below, sequenced in a study of blood T cell repertoires in COVID-19. Sequenced by immunoSEQ multiplex PCR; TCRdb stores in-frame clones only, minus some. The table shows about 96,000 clones, with around 90% occurring only once. The sample was peripheral blood. These receptors were collected from a human donor with COVID-19, enrolled during active disease. The donor label of this sample is uncertain.

This clone was seen a few times. The V and J genes are TRBV19 and TRBJ1-5; D is unclear. The CDR3 runs 14 residues. Trimming took off 6 bases at V and 0 bases at J, with 9 bases between the two ends. Germline V CDR1 and CDR2: LNHDA, SQIVND (reference sequence). CDR3 in DNA: TGTGCCAGTAGGGAAAACTATAGCAATCAGCCCCAGCATTTT. Protein product: CASRENYSNQPQHF.

This rearrangement joins TRBV18 to TRBJ1-4; D remains ambiguous. The germline gives CDR1 KGHSH, CDR2 LQKENI. Trimming shortened V by 5 bases and J by 4 bases, and 11 bases separated the two germline ends. The CDR3 runs 14 residues. CDR3 sequence reads: CASSDGDNNEKLFF. The CDR3 bases are TGTGCCAGCTCAGACGGGGATAATAATGAAAAACTGTTTTTT.

V gene TRBV5-1 combines with J gene TRBJ2-3, with TRBD1 matching over 8 bases. Germline V CDR1 and CDR2: SGHRS, YFSETQ. V was pared by 3 bases and J by 6 bases, with 6 bases of the junction left unmatched. The CDR3 runs to 14 residues. The CDR3 loop is CASSSGQGADTQYF. CDR3 sequence (DNA): TGCGCCAGCAGCTCCGGACAGGGAGCGGATACGCAGTATTTT.

The genes are TRBV19 and TRBJ2-5; weak D call: TRBD2 (6 bases). V was shortened by 4 bases and J by 5 bases, with 8 bases between the two germline ends. The length of the CDR3 is 12 residues. In germline, CDR1 is LNHDA, CDR2 SQIVND (reference sequence). CDR3 residues: CASSTGVETQYF. CDR3 sequence (DNA): TGTGCCAGTAGTACGGGAGTGGAGACCCAGTACTTC.

The chain is built from TRBV19 and TRBJ2-6, with TRBD1 matching over 12 bases. Germline assignment: CDR1 LNHDA and CDR2 SQIVND (reference sequence). With 7 bases clipped from V and 3 bases from J, the junction kept 10 bases outside the gene matches. CDR3 size: 18 residues. The CDR3 reads CASMLLGQGADGANVLTF. The CDR3 DNA reads TGTGCCAGTATGTTATTGGGACAGGGGGCGGATGGGGCCAACGTCCTGACTTTC.

The V gene is TRBV19, the J gene TRBJ2-6; D gene uncertain. Germline CDR1 LNHDA, CDR2 SQIVND (reference sequence). The V end was cut by 1 base, the J end by 0 bases, with 13 bases between. The CDR3 consists of 18 residues. The CDR3 nucleotides read TGTGCCAGTAGTATAGGAAGCAGGTACGGCTCTGGGGCCAACGTCCTGACTTTC. Translation: CASSIGSRYGSGANVLTF.

The chain links TRBV18 to TRBJ1-5; D is undetermined. The V gene lost 3 bases and the J gene lost 6 bases, with 9 bases spanning the gap. Germline V gene lookup returns CDR1 KGHSH and CDR2 LQKENI. This CDR3 has 13 residues. The CDR3, as DNA: TGTGCCAGCTCACCGGGCTCAGCTCAGCCCCAGCATTTT. Translating it yields CASSPGSAQPQHF.

V usage is TRBV18 and J usage is TRBJ1-3; 7 bases map to TRBD1. Germline CDR1 is KGHSH and CDR2 is LQKENI. The V segment lost 4 bases and the J segment 2 bases; nucleotides outside the gene matches: 5. The CDR3 consists of 15 residues. This CDR3 is CASSHGQAAGNTIYF. The CDR3 DNA is TGTGCCAGCTCACACGGACAGGCGGCTGGAAACACCATATATTTT.

This CDR3 reads CASSLMTGGNSPLHF. The CDR3 DNA follows: TGTGCCAGCAGCCTTATGACAGGGGGCAATTCACCCCTCCACTTT. The V gene is TRBV27, the J gene TRBJ1-6, with 10 positions matching TRBD1. In germline, CDR1 is MNHEY, CDR2 SMNVEV (reference sequence). The CDR3 totals 15 residues. The trim removed 6 bases at V and 7 bases at J, leaving 6 bases unmatched.

The V gene is TRBV7-3, the J gene TRBJ1-1; tentatively, D is TRBD1 (6 bases). The CDR3 covers 14 residues. Germline lookup yields CDR1 SGHTA and CDR2 FQGTGA. The V and J ends lost 5 bases and 8 bases respectively, with 18 bases between them. The CDR3, as DNA: TGTGCCAGCAGCAAACAGGGTTCCAAAGAGGAAGCTTTCTTT. It translates to CASSKQGSKEEAFF.

This chain connects TRBV19 to TRBJ2-1, with D perhaps matching TRBD2 (5 bases). The CDR3 runs to 14 residues. Germline values: CDR1 LNHDA, CDR2 SQIVND (reference sequence). Trimming pared 7 bases from V and 2 bases from J, leaving 12 bases between. The CDR3 DNA follows: TGTGCCAGTATGGTGGGAGACGCCTACAATGAGCAGTTCTTC. This gives the protein CASMVGDAYNEQFF.

The chain uses TRBV28 and TRBJ1-3, with D possibly being TRBD1 (6 bases). Between the trimmed V and J ends, which lost 11 bases and 0 bases, there was a span of 14 bases. Per the germline V gene, CDR1 is MDHEN and CDR2 is SYDVKM. This CDR3 comprises 14 residues. The CDR3, as DNA: TGTGCCCACACCCTAGGGGGCTCTGGAAACACCATATATTTT. Translating it yields CAHTLGGSGNTIYF.

CDR3: CASSQPPSLDEQFF. CDR3 bases: TGTGCCAGCAGCCAACCCCCTTCGCTAGACGAGCAGTTCTTC. The chain combines TRBV3-1 (or the pseudogene TRBV3-2) with TRBJ2-1; D is unclear. The V gene's germline CDR1 is LGHDT and CDR2 YNNKEL (reference sequence). Deletions cut 2 bases from V and 10 bases from J, with 15 bases between. There are 14 residues in the CDR3.

The genes are TRBV4-2 and TRBJ1-2; tentative D call: TRBD1 (6 bases). V lost 1 base and J 8 bases, leaving 20 bases between the germline ends. The CDR3 is made up of 16 amino acids. Germline loops: CDR1 LGHNA, CDR2 YNFKEQ. CDR3 DNA: TGTGCCAGCAGCCAAGGGGGGGGCCCTGGAGCTCAAGGCTACACCTTC. Protein product: CASSQGGGPGAQGYTF.

The rearrangement joins TRBV5-5 to TRBJ1-3; D is uncertain. This CDR3 comprises 14 residues. V was shortened by 4 bases and J by 4 bases, with 12 bases between the two germline ends. Germline CDR1 and CDR2: SGHKS and YYEKEE (reference sequence). Written as DNA, the CDR3 is TGTGCCAGCAGCCCCGGCCCGGGAGGAAACACCATATATTTT. Its translation: CASSPGPGGNTIYF.

The chain recombines TRBV19 with TRBJ2-1, with 13 bases identical to TRBD2. CDR3 size: 15 residues. V gave up 6 bases and J gave up 6 bases; unmatched junction bases: 5. Germline V lookup: CDR1 LNHDA, CDR2 SQIVND (reference sequence). DNA for the CDR3: TGTGCCAGTAGCGTACTAGCGGGAGGGGGCAATGAGCAGTTCTTC. Its translation is CASSVLAGGGNEQFF.

There are a few counts of this clone. The rearrangement uses TRBV7-2 and TRBJ2-5, with 9 bases identical to TRBD1. The CDR3 sequence is 13 residues long. V lost 7 bases to trimming and J lost 5 bases; unmatched junction nucleotides: 5. Germline V CDR1 and CDR2: SGHTA, FQGNSA. CDR3 coding DNA: TGTGCCAGCATTAGGGACAGGGCGGAGACCCAGTACTTC. Its protein is CASIRDRAETQYF.

The chain carries TRBV15 and TRBJ1-2; no firm D call. Germline CDR1 LNHNV, CDR2 YYDKDF (reference sequence). V was shortened by 0 bases and J by 3 bases, with 8 bases between the two germline ends. The CDR3 spans 14 residues. In DNA, the CDR3 is TGTGCCACCAGCAGAGATAAGACTTACTATGGCTACACCTTC. It encodes CATSRDKTYYGYTF.

V usage is TRBV10-1 and J usage is TRBJ2-7, with D tentatively TRBD1 (5 bases). Germline V gene data show CDR1 as WNHNN and CDR2 as SYGVQD (reference sequence). The CDR3 loop spans 13 amino acids. V was trimmed by 0 bases and J by 3 bases, leaving 6 bases between them. The CDR3 loop is CASSESGLYEQYF. The CDR3 DNA follows: TGCGCCAGCAGTGAGTCGGGGCTCTACGAGCAGTACTTC.

CDR3 sequence: CASEGRSRYNSPLHF. CDR3 nucleotide sequence: TGTGCCAGCGAGGGTCGGAGCCGCTATAATTCACCCCTCCACTTT. The V call is TRBV6-5, the J call TRBJ1-6; D unresolved. V was pared by 8 bases and J by 3 bases, with 14 bases between. This CDR3 contains 15 residues. Looked up from germline, CDR1 is MNHEY and CDR2 is SVGAGI.

This chain links TRBV14 with TRBJ1-1; perhaps TRBD1 as D (6 bases). This CDR3 is built from 17 residues. Germline V gene sequence: CDR1 SGHDN, CDR2 FVKESK. The V gene lost 4 bases and the J gene lost 5 bases, with 23 bases spanning the gap. The CDR3 sequence is CASSPFGGSGGETEAFF. CDR3 in DNA: TGTGCCAGCAGCCCATTCGGGGGCTCGGGGGGTGAGACTGAAGCTTTCTTT.

In DNA form, the CDR3 reads TGTGCCAGCTCACCCAGCATATCAACTAGCGGGGGGCCAATATACGAGCAGTACTTC. Translating it yields CASSPSISTSGGPIYEQYF. This sequence joins TRBV18 and TRBJ2-7; 12 nucleotides line up with TRBD2. The germline CDR1 and CDR2 sequences are KGHSH and LQKENI. This CDR3 has 19 residues. V was pared by 3 bases and J by 4 bases, with 16 bases of the junction left unmatched.

This sequence joins TRBV5-1 and TRBJ1-1, with D possibly TRBD1 on 5 matching bases. The CDR3 covers 16 residues. Germline values: CDR1 SGHRS, CDR2 YFSETQ. V was pared by 2 bases and J by 1 base, with 15 bases between. The CDR3 is CASSFQGLEQNTEAFF. The CDR3 DNA is TGCGCCAGCAGCTTTCAGGGTCTTGAACAGAACACTGAAGCTTTCTTT.

The chain carries TRBV2 and TRBJ2-7; 7 bases are a match to TRBD2. This CDR3 is 13 amino acids long. The germline V gene encodes CDR1 SNHLY and CDR2 FYNNEI. The trim removed 5 bases at V and 3 bases at J, leaving 4 bases unmatched. CDR3 loop: CASSTGGGYEQYF. CDR3 in DNA: TGTGCCAGCAGTACGGGGGGAGGCTACGAGCAGTACTTC.

The chain joins TRBV5-1 to TRBJ2-7; 7 bases align to TRBD2. CDR3 length: 14 residues. With 0 bases clipped from V and 3 bases from J, the junction kept 3 bases outside the gene matches. Looked up from germline, CDR1 is SGHRS and CDR2 is YFSETQ. The CDR3 DNA sequence: TGCGCCAGCAGCTTGGATGCGGGGGACTACGAGCAGTACTTC. Its translation is CASSLDAGDYEQYF.

This rearrangement joins TRBV5-4 to TRBJ1-4; 11 bases match TRBD1. Germline CDR1 reads SGHNT; CDR2 reads YYREEE (reference sequence). Trimming took 1 base from V and 7 from J; bases not matched to a gene: 3. This CDR3 region has 15 residues. Here the CDR3 DNA reads TGTGCCAGCAGCTTGAGGGGACAGGGGGGTGAAAAACTGTTTTTT. Amino acids: CASSLRGQGGEKLFF.